The clone carrying this TCR beta chain was recorded a few times. Its antigen is unidentified. The sample comes from a study of T cell repertoires in cytomegalovirus infection. In the study overall: Through public TCR beta signatures, both CMV infection and matching HLA type were indicated. Whole-study results and caveats: Identification of carriers of CMV plus the relevant HLA was performed using cumulative public TCR beta family frequency. Within the response measured ex vivo, HLA-C-restricted CMV-specific TCR beta clonotypes were dominant.

TCRdb passed the reads through MiXCR, listing each CDR3 protein once. The sample yields some 270,000 distinct CDR3 sequences, about 15% seen once. Germline CDR1 reads MNHEY; CDR2 reads SVGEGT. The CDR3 totals 16 residues. Trimming removed 5 bases from V and 1 base from J, with 17 bases in between. The chain couples TRBV6-2 or TRBV6-3 to TRBJ1-1; D unclear. This receptor was obtained from a human donor in good health (CMV status not recorded). Some clones in this sample may be carry-over from other donors' samples. Input material: CD8+ T cells from PBMCs. CDR3 region: CASSVTQRSGNTEAFF. CDR3 DNA: TGTGCCAGCAGTGTAACTCAGAGATCGGGGAACACTGAAGCTTTCTTT.